Following are 10 T cell receptor beta chains from one sample sequenced in a study of shared clonotypes between healthy human individuals. CD45RO-negative cells were positively selected for CCR7, leaving out terminally differentiated effector memory CD45RA+ cells. Method: immunoSEQ multiplex PCR; TCRdb's copy keeps in-frame clones and lacks some. The sample records hundreds of thousands of clones, 95% being singletons. The sequenced material came from naive CD8+ T cells sorted from blood. The receptor set was obtained from a woman in her twenties or thirties in good health.

Only one count was recorded for this clone. In the same sample, other DNA sequences code for this CDR3. J is TRBJ2-7 and V is TRBV11-2; 11 bases line up with TRBD2. Germline V gene sequence: CDR1 SGHAT, CDR2 FQNNGV. The V segment lost 1 base and the J segment 1 base; nucleotides outside the gene matches: 3. This CDR3 contains 16 residues. CDR3 coding DNA: TGTGCCAGCAGCTTAGTCCTAGCGGGAGGTTCCTACGAGCAGTACTTC. Translating gives CASSLVLAGGSYEQYF.

This clone has a single count. The CDR3 reads CATSREGAPTEAFF. DNA of the CDR3: TGTGCCACCAGCAGAGAAGGGGCCCCTACTGAAGCTTTCTTT. The rearrangement joins TRBV15 to TRBJ1-1; tentative D call: TRBD1 (5 bases). Germline CDR1 and CDR2: LNHNV and YYDKDF (reference sequence). V gave up 0 bases and J gave up 5 bases, with 10 bases separating them. The CDR3 extends over 14 amino acids. The full variable domain, its missing parts supplied by reference TRBV15 and TRBJ1-1, is DAMVIQNPRYQVTQFGKPVTLSCSQTLNHNVMYWYQQKSSQAPKLLFHYYDKDFNNEADTPDNFQSRRPNTSFCFLDIRSPGLGDTAMYLCATSREGAPTEAFFGQGTRLTVV.

The J gene is TRBJ1-2, the V gene TRBV16, with D possibly TRBD1 on 5 matching bases. The V end was cut by 4 bases, the J end by 2 bases, with 8 bases between. In germline, CDR1 is KGHSY, CDR2 FQNENV. The CDR3 has 13 residues. CDR3 nucleotide sequence: TGTGCCAGCAGCCTGGGGGGGAACTATGGCTACACCTTC. Protein: CASSLGGNYGYTF. Supplemented by reference TRBV16 and TRBJ1-2, the full variable domain reads GEEVAQTPKHLVRGEGQKAKLYCAPIKGHSYVFWYQQVLKNEFKFLISFQNENVFDETGMPKERFSAKCLPNSPCSLEIQATKLEDSAVYFCASSLGGNYGYTFGSGTRLTVV.

The J gene is TRBJ2-1, the V gene TRBV6-1, with 9 positions matching TRBD2. The CDR3 totals 15 residues. The V gene end was trimmed by 7 bases and the J gene end by 4 bases; junction bases not matched to a gene: 8. CDR1 and CDR2 (germline): MNHNS, SASEGT. The CDR3, as DNA: TGTGCCAGCATTCCAACTAGCGGGCCTTACAATGAGCAGTTCTTC. Amino acid sequence: CASIPTSGPYNEQFF.

The chain couples TRBV27 to TRBJ2-7; D is perhaps TRBD1 (5 bases). Trimming removed 3 bases at V and 5 bases at J, with 17 bases between. The CDR3 is made up of 15 amino acids. CDR1 and CDR2 (germline): MNHEY, SMNVEV (reference sequence). The CDR3: CASSLTVALGDEQYF. The DNA for the CDR3 is TGTGCCAGCAGTTTGACAGTAGCCTTAGGGGACGAGCAGTACTTC.

The rearrangement joins TRBV7-9 to TRBJ2-7; D is ambiguous. The CDR3 totals 12 residues. Trimming removed 6 bases from V and 5 bases from J, with 11 bases in between. Germline values: CDR1 SEHNR, CDR2 FQNEAQ (reference sequence). The DNA for the CDR3 is TGTGCCAGCAGGTCAGAAGTCGACGAGCAGTACTTC. Its translation: CASRSEVDEQYF.

The chain combines TRBV10-3 with TRBJ2-7; 11 bases fit TRBD2. CDR1 is ENHRY, CDR2 SYGVKD, per germline. The CDR3 loop spans 12 amino acids. The V gene end was trimmed by 10 bases and the J gene end by 6 bases; junction bases not matched to a gene: 5. The CDR3 nucleotides read TGTGCCACGACTAGCGGGATTGCCGAGCAGTACTTC. Its translation: CATTSGIAEQYF.

The rearrangement joins TRBV15 to TRBJ2-7, with 7 bases that match TRBD2. The CDR3 has 16 amino acids. V shed 0 bases, J shed 0 bases, and the junction held 5 bases outside the gene matches. Germline CDR1 and CDR2: LNHNV and YYDKDF (reference sequence). CDR3 sequence reads: CATSRDRGGSSYEQYF. As DNA, the CDR3 is TGTGCCACCAGCAGAGATAGGGGCGGGAGCTCCTACGAGCAGTACTTC. The variable domain in full, with the rest retrieved from reference TRBV15 and TRBJ2-7, is DAMVIQNPRYQVTQFGKPVTLSCSQTLNHNVMYWYQQKSSQAPKLLFHYYDKDFNNEADTPDNFQSRRPNTSFCFLDIRSPGLGDTAMYLCATSRDRGGSSYEQYFGPGTRLTVT.

The rearrangement joins TRBV6-6 to TRBJ2-7; no clear D. There are 12 residues in the CDR3. Trimming removed 3 bases from V and 3 bases from J, with 6 bases in between. Germline V gene sequence: CDR1 MNHNY, CDR2 SVGAGI (reference sequence). CDR3 DNA: TGTGCCAGCAGTTATTCAGACTACGAGCAGTACTTC. Translated: CASSYSDYEQYF.

This rearrangement joins TRBV27 to TRBJ2-7, with 8 nucleotides matching TRBD2. Germline assignment: CDR1 MNHEY and CDR2 SMNVEV (reference sequence). J was trimmed by 5 bases and V by 6 bases; bases with no gene match: 9. The CDR3 spans 14 residues. CDR3 protein: CASSKGSGRNEQYF. Here the CDR3 DNA reads TGTGCCAGCAGCAAGGGCAGCGGGAGAAACGAGCAGTACTTC.